This T cell receptor (beta chain) was sequenced for a study of T cells in localized non-small cell lung cancer. Data came from immunoSEQ multiplex PCR; TCRdb stores just in-frame clones and leaves some out. The profile shows 2,500 to 3,000 clones, less than 30% of them singletons. On this clone itself: Its matching antigen is unknown.

The CDR3 is 14 residues long. Germline values: CDR1 SGHNT, CDR2 YENEEA. V lost 4 bases to trimming and J lost 9 bases; unmatched junction nucleotides: 1. Study results and limitations: Sequence data derive from only one tumor region, so heterogeneity remains possible.

This chain connects TRBV11-3 to TRBJ2-1; 15 positions agree with TRBD2. This sequence was found in a male donor aged 60 or older with stage III lung adenocarcinoma. The source material was lung tumor tissue, sampled before any cancer treatment. The CDR3 sequence is CASSSGLAGGEQFF. CDR3 sequence (DNA): TGTGCCAGCAGCTCGGGACTAGCGGGGGGTGAGCAGTTCTTC.